This TCR beta chain originates from a study of T cells in Graves' hyperthyroidism and ophthalmopathy. The CDR3 is made up of 14 amino acids. Trimming removed 5 bases from V and 7 bases from J, with 15 bases in between. Per the germline V gene, CDR1 is MNHNS and CDR2 is SASEGT. From RNA transcripts, TCR beta CDR3 regions were amplified. With the HTBI primer set, the TCR CDR3 went through a first round of RT-PCR. TCRdb fed the multiplex PCR reads into MiXCR, producing one record per CDR3 protein. The sample gives approximately 360,000 distinct CDR3 sequences, 20% to 30% of which show up once; more than 60% is in the top ten.

The sample comprised blood. This chain links TRBV6-1 with TRBJ2-1, with D hard to call. This sequence originates from a man aged 50-59 years with Graves' hyperthyroidism. In DNA form, the CDR3 reads TGTGCCAGCAGTAAGTTATCTCCGTATAATGAGCAGTTCTTC. Translating gives CASSKLSPYNEQFF.